Each of the 10 T cell receptor beta chains below was sequenced from the same sample in a study of early T cells in non-severe SARS-CoV-2 infection. TCRdb used MiXCR to reprocess the 5' RACE reads, holding one entry per CDR3 protein. The table has 53,000 or so distinct CDR3 sequences, around 12% seen once. The source was whole blood, collected at baseline. Source of these receptors: an adult who was a healthcare worker with PCR-confirmed SARS-CoV-2 infection or an uninfected control (not recorded which).

This clonotype occurred many times. The CDR3 DNA reads as TGCAGTGCTAGATCATCGGGACCCAAAGTTTCCTACGAGCAGTACTTC. Protein product: CSARSSGPKVSYEQYF. The V gene is TRBV20-1, the J gene TRBJ2-7; D tentatively fits TRBD1 or TRBD2 (5 bases each). The V end lost 2 bases, the J end lost 1 base, and 18 bases lay between the germline ends. The CDR3 contains 16 residues. Germline V lookup: CDR1 DFQATT, CDR2 SNEGSKA (reference sequence).

This sequence joins TRBV29-1 and TRBJ2-3; the D gene is possibly TRBD1 (6 bases). The V end was cut by 5 bases, the J end by 4 bases, with 13 bases between. The V gene's germline CDR1 is SQVTM and CDR2 ANQGSEA. This CDR3 region has 13 residues. The CDR3 DNA reads as TGCAGCGTTCAGGCTGGGGGCCCAGATACGCAGTATTTT. Amino acids: CSVQAGGPDTQYF.

The chain employs TRBV6-2 or TRBV6-3 and TRBJ1-2, with unresolved D. The V gene lost 6 bases and the J gene lost 7 bases, with 15 bases spanning the gap. The CDR3 extends over 13 amino acids. From germline, CDR1 is MNHEY and CDR2 SVGEGT. The CDR3 loop is CASSATFSPGYTF. As DNA, the CDR3 is TGTGCCAGCAGCGCGACCTTTTCGCCTGGCTACACCTTC.

J is TRBJ2-7 and V is TRBV20-1; 9 nucleotides agree with TRBD2. Losses at the gene ends were 0 bases for V and 3 bases for J; bases not matched to a gene: 6. The CDR3 consists of 15 residues. Germline assignment: CDR1 DFQATT and CDR2 SNEGSKA (reference sequence). The CDR3 nucleotides are TGCAGTGCTAGAGATTTGCGGGAGGGCCTCTACGAGCAGTACTTC. Encoded protein: CSARDLREGLYEQYF.

The chain employs TRBV19 and TRBJ2-1; 10 positions agree with TRBD2. Germline CDR1 reads LNHDA; CDR2 reads SQIVND (reference sequence). The CDR3 is 16 amino acids. Trimming removed 3 bases from V and 7 bases from J; junction bases left unmatched: 9. The CDR3 here is CASSMRRPSGRNEQFF. CDR3 coding DNA: TGTGCCAGTAGTATGAGGAGACCTAGCGGGAGAAATGAGCAGTTCTTC.

This clonotype appeared many times. The junction shows a germline mismatch at one end, possibly a read error. The rearrangement joins TRBV10-3 to TRBJ1-1; D possibly corresponds to TRBD1 (6 bases). Germline CDR1 ENHRY, CDR2 SYGVKD. The CDR3 length is 12 residues. CDR3 sequence (DNA): TGTGCCGTCAGGGGAGGCAACACTGAAGCTTTCTTT. Its translation is CAVRGGNTEAFF.

The chain combines TRBV4-3 with TRBJ2-7; D is uncertain. Germline CDR1 and CDR2: LGHNA and YSLEER. V shed 0 bases and J shed 1 base, with 13 bases lying between them. This CDR3 has 16 amino acids. The CDR3 DNA sequence: TGCGCCAGCAGCCAAGATAGGGCCGGTACATCCTACGAGCAGTACTTC. Its translation: CASSQDRAGTSYEQYF.

This clonotype was seen more than once but under ten times. The V gene is TRBV29-1, the J gene TRBJ1-1; D gene unclear. Trimming removed 4 bases from V and 0 bases from J, with 6 bases in between. CDR1 and CDR2 from the germline V gene are SQVTM and ANQGSEA. The CDR3 consists of 12 residues. CDR3 residues: CSVGRMNTEAFF. CDR3 bases: TGCAGCGTTGGACGGATGAACACTGAAGCTTTCTTT.

The V call is TRBV12-3 or TRBV12-4, the J call TRBJ2-3; D is unresolved. This CDR3 is built from 16 residues. The V end was cut by 2 bases, the J end by 4 bases, with 16 bases between. The CDR3 nucleotides are TGTGCCAGCAGTTTACGTCCCCCTCCGTTCGCAGATACGCAGTATTTT. Protein sequence: CASSLRPPPFADTQYF.

This clonotype was detected many times. This sequence joins TRBV7-9 and TRBJ2-1; 7 bases fit TRBD2. The CDR3 spans 14 residues. V was pared by 5 bases and J by 8 bases, with 9 bases of the junction left unmatched. Germline CDR1 SEHNR, CDR2 FQNEAQ (reference sequence). CDR3 sequence (DNA): TGTGCCAGCAGCCCTGGACTAGACGGGGATGAGCAGTTCTTC. As protein: CASSPGLDGDEQFF.